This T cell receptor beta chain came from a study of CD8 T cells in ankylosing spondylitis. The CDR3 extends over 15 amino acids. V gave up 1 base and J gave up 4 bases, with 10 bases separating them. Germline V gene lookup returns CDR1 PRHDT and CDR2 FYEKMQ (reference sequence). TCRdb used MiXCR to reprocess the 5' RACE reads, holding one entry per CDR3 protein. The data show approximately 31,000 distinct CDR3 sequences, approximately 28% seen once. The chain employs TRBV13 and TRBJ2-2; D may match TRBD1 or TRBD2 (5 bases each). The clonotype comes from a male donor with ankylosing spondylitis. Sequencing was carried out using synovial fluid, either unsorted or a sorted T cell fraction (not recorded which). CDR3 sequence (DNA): TGTGCCAGCAGCTTAGTTGACGGGGCCACCGGGGAGCTGTTTTTT. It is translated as CASSLVDGATGELFF.